A selection of T cell receptor beta chains follows, all from one sample in a study of glioma-infiltrating T cells after dendritic cell vaccination. Method: immunoSEQ multiplex PCR; TCRdb's copy keeps in-frame clones and lacks some. The sample consists of under 40,000 clones, more than 85% of them appearing once. The specimen was blood, collected before dendritic cell vaccination. The source of these receptors is a human donor with glioblastoma. Each CDR3 is given with its conserved first and last residue. The D gene is left open where the match is weak. Clone size is given for some rows only: seen once, a few or many times, or a class if the clone is expanded.

j_call	clone_size	v_call	d_call	cdr3_nt	cdr3_aa
TRBJ1-6	once	TRBV5-8	TRBD1	TGTGCCAGCAGCTCAAAGGGACAGTCTAATTCACCCCTCCACTTT	CASSSKGQSNSPLHF
TRBJ2-7	.	TRBV19	TRBD1	TGTGCCAGTAGTATGCAGGGGGCCCCCTCCTACGAGCAGTACTTC	CASSMQGAPSYEQYF
TRBJ1-5	.	TRBV27	.	TGTGCCAGCAGTTTAGAGGGAGGGGGATATCGGCCCCAGCATTTT	CASSLEGGGYRPQHF
TRBJ1-2	.	TRBV5-4	.	TGTGCCAGCAGCTTGGAACCGGGGTTCTATGGCTACACCTTC	CASSLEPGFYGYTF
TRBJ2-1	.	TRBV7-9	TRBD2	TGTGCCAGCAGCCCAGGACTAGGCCACGCCCACAATGAGCAGTTCTTC	CASSPGLGHAHNEQFF
TRBJ2-7	.	TRBV27	TRBD2	TGTGCCAGCAGCCGACTAGCGGGGGTGATTGACGAGCAGTACTTC	CASSRLAGVIDEQYF
TRBJ2-7	.	TRBV4-1	TRBD2	TGCGCCAGCAGCCCTCGCCTAGCGGGGGGCCTTTCCTACGAGCAGTACTTC	CASSPRLAGGLSYEQYF
TRBJ1-1	.	TRBV2	.	TGTGCCAGCAGTGACAGGGACACTGAAGCTTTCTTT	CASSDRDTEAFF
TRBJ2-2	.	TRBV15	TRBD1	TGTGCCACCAGCAGAGATTGGAGTCGACAGGGGTCGGGGGAGCTGTTTTTT	CATSRDWSRQGSGELFF
TRBJ2-5	.	TRBV5-1	TRBD2	TGCGCCAGCAGCCTAGGGACTAGCGGAGAAGAGACCCAGTACTTC	CASSLGTSGEETQYF
TRBJ1-1	.	TRBV6-5	.	TGTGCCAGCAGTGAGAGACAGGTGAACACTGAAGCTTTCTTT	CASSERQVNTEAFF
TRBJ1-1	.	TRBV12-5	TRBD1	TGTGCTAGTGGACTGGGACAGGGAAGAGCTTTCTTT	CASGLGQGRAFF
TRBJ1-5	.	TRBV18	.	TGTGCCAGCTCTCAAGGACAGAGAAGCAATCAGCCCCAGCATTTT	CASSQGQRSNQPQHF
TRBJ1-1	.	TRBV27	TRBD1	TGTGCCAGCAGTTTTGGACAGGGGCGCACTGAAGCTTTCTTT	CASSFGQGRTEAFF
TRBJ2-3	.	TRBV6-5	.	TGTGCCAGCAGCCAGGTTATTTCCACAGATACGCAGTATTTT	CASSQVISTDTQYF
TRBJ2-7	once	TRBV4-2	.	TGTGCCAGCAGGCAAGGGGTAGGCGGGGCCCTCTACGAGCAGTACTTC	CASRQGVGGALYEQYF
TRBJ2-1	.	TRBV29-1	.	TGCAGCGTTGTGGGGGGGCGCGGCCGACAAATCAATGAGCAGTTCTTC	CSVVGGRGRQINEQFF
TRBJ1-5	once	TRBV5-1	TRBD1	TGCGCCAGCAGCCCCGGGGACAGGAGCGGTGTAGCCCAGCATTTT	CASSPGDRSGVAQHF
TRBJ2-7	.	TRBV6-5	.	TGTGCCAGCAGTCCGCGAGGGGGTAGGTCCTACGAGCAGTACTTC	CASSPRGGRSYEQYF
TRBJ1-6	.	TRBV6-5	.	TGTGCCAGCAGACCGCCGACAGGCTCACCCCTCCACTTT	CASRPPTGSPLHF
TRBJ2-3	once	TRBV5-1	TRBD2	TGCGCCAGCAGCTTGGTAGCGGGGGAAGGAGATACGCAGTATTTT	CASSLVAGEGDTQYF
TRBJ2-7	.	TRBV5-1	.	TGCGCCAGCAGCTTCTCGTGGGGGGTTGACGAGCAGTACTTC	CASSFSWGVDEQYF
TRBJ1-1	.	TRBV19	.	TGTGCCAGCAGGAGGCTTACGGAGGGTAAAGCTTTCTTT	CASRRLTEGKAFF
TRBJ2-3	.	TRBV6-1	.	TGTGCCTCCAAAAGACAGAATCCTAGCACAGATACGCAGTATTTT	CASKRQNPSTDTQYF
TRBJ2-2	.	TRBV5-1	TRBD1	TGCGCCAGCAGCCGAGGGACAGCTACGAACACCGGGGAGCTGTTTTTT	CASSRGTATNTGELFF
TRBJ1-1	.	TRBV6-1	TRBD1	TGTGCCAGCAGTGTACCGGGACAGGGGAAGAACACTGAAGCTTTCTTT	CASSVPGQGKNTEAFF
TRBJ1-3	.	TRBV5-1	.	TGCGCCAGCAGCTTGGGCGAGGCAAGCTCTGGAAACACCATATATTTT	CASSLGEASSGNTIYF
TRBJ1-5	once	TRBV6-5	.	TGTGCCAGCAGTTCTGCCCGGAGCAATCAGCCCCAGCATTTT	CASSSARSNQPQHF
TRBJ2-2	.	TRBV25-1	.	TGTGCCAGCAGTGAAAGAAGGGTGGAGGCCGGGGAGCTGTTTTTT	CASSERRVEAGELFF
TRBJ2-3	once	TRBV11-2	.	TGTGCCAGCAGCCTCGGCGAGGCAGATACGCAGTATTTT	CASSLGEADTQYF
TRBJ1-4	.	TRBV10-3	TRBD1	TGTGCCATCAGTACAGGGGGGATCGAAAAACTGTTTTTT	CAISTGGIEKLFF
TRBJ2-2	.	TRBV14	TRBD1	TGTGCCAGCAGCCAGGTGGCAGGGGGAAACACCGGGGAGCTGTTTTTT	CASSQVAGGNTGELFF
TRBJ2-3	.	TRBV18	.	TGTGCCAGCTCCCCCTGGGGGGAAAGCACAGATACGCAGTATTTT	CASSPWGESTDTQYF
TRBJ2-1	.	TRBV19	.	TGTGCCAGTAGTACAGGGGTTGGGTACAATGAGCAGTTCTTC	CASSTGVGYNEQFF
TRBJ1-3	.	TRBV7-9	TRBD1	TGTGCCAGCAGCCCGCCCGGGACAGGACGCTCTGGAAACACCATATATTTT	CASSPPGTGRSGNTIYF
TRBJ2-5	.	TRBV5-1	TRBD1	TGCGCCAGCAGCTGGGGACAGCTCCAAGAGGCCCAGTACTTC	CASSWGQLQEAQYF
TRBJ1-1	.	TRBV2	.	TGTGCCAGCGGCCTCCAGGAGGGGATGAACACTGAAGCTTTCTTT	CASGLQEGMNTEAFF
TRBJ2-5	.	TRBV23-1	TRBD2	TGCGCCAGCAGTCCGGGGGGGCCCAGTCACCCCACCCAAGAGACCCAGTACTTC	CASSPGGPSHPTQETQYF
TRBJ2-1	once	TRBV2	TRBD1	TGTGCCAGCAGGTTCCGGGACAGTTTCTCCTACAATGAGCAGTTCTTC	CASRFRDSFSYNEQFF
TRBJ1-4	.	TRBV10-3	TRBD1	TGTGCCATCAGTTCAGGGGGTACTGCAACTAATGAAAAACTGTTTTTT	CAISSGGTATNEKLFF
TRBJ2-7	.	TRBV18	TRBD1	TGTGCCAGCTCACTATCGGCTCCGGGACAGATCTACGAGCAGTACTTC	CASSLSAPGQIYEQYF
TRBJ1-1	.	TRBV29-1	.	TGCAGCGTCATCCAGGTGGGGGCTGCCCCAGAAGCTTTCTTT	CSVIQVGAAPEAFF
TRBJ2-1	.	TRBV11-3	TRBD2	TGTGCCAGCAGCTTACGGGGGGGAAGGCGCGATGAGCAGTTCTTC	CASSLRGGRRDEQFF
TRBJ1-5	.	TRBV6-7	.	TGTGCCAGCAGTTCCCGTAGAGGGAGCAATCAGCCCCAGCATTTT	CASSSRRGSNQPQHF
TRBJ2-2	.	TRBV5-6	TRBD2	TGTGCCAGCAGCTTTGGGCGGGGGGCGAACACCGGGGAGCTGTTTTTT	CASSFGRGANTGELFF
TRBJ2-2	.	TRBV11-2	.	TGTGCCAGCACCCTCGAGCGGTTGAACACCGGGGAGCTGTTTTTT	CASTLERLNTGELFF
TRBJ2-3	.	TRBV4-2	.	TGTGCCAGCAGCCAAAACGGGGGTAGTCGTTTCACAGATACGCAGTATTTT	CASSQNGGSRFTDTQYF
TRBJ1-6	.	TRBV2	TRBD1	TGTGCCAGCAGTCTCTGGGACAGTGATAATTCACCCCTCCACTTT	CASSLWDSDNSPLHF
TRBJ2-6	.	TRBV10-2	.	TGCGCCAGCAGTGATCCCTCCAGGTCTGGGGCCAACGTCCTGACTTTC	CASSDPSRSGANVLTF
TRBJ1-5	few	TRBV6-1	.	TGTGCCAGCAGTGAAGCCGAGGAGAGGCCCCAGCATTTT	CASSEAEERPQHF
TRBJ1-2	.	TRBV29-1	.	TGCAGCGATTCACAGTATGGCTACACCTTC	CSDSQYGYTF
TRBJ2-7	once	TRBV7-2	.	TGTGCCAGCAGCCCCACCGGGACATTCTACGAGCAGTACTTC	CASSPTGTFYEQYF
TRBJ2-5	.	TRBV4-1	TRBD2	TGCGCCAGCAGCTGGACTAGCGGGGGACAAGAGACCCAGTACTTC	CASSWTSGGQETQYF
TRBJ1-1	.	TRBV11-2	TRBD1	TGTGCCAGCAGCAAGGACAGGTTAGCTGAAGCTTTCTTT	CASSKDRLAEAFF
TRBJ1-1	.	TRBV6-1	.	TGTGCCAGCAGTGCACAGGGAACTGAAGCTTTCTTT	CASSAQGTEAFF
TRBJ2-1	.	TRBV11-2	TRBD2	TGTGCCAGCAGCTTAGTTCGGCGGGGGTGGGACAATGAGCAGTTCTTC	CASSLVRRGWDNEQFF
TRBJ2-1	.	TRBV5-1	TRBD2	TGCGCCAGCAGCCCGGGGGGTAGGGGAATTTACAATGAGCAGTTCTTC	CASSPGGRGIYNEQFF
TRBJ1-1	.	TRBV19	.	TGTGCCACTGAGGGCACTGAAGCTTTCTTT	CATEGTEAFF
TRBJ1-2	.	TRBV6-5	.	TGTGCCAGCAGTTACTCCCCCGGGGTTGGCTACACCTTC	CASSYSPGVGYTF